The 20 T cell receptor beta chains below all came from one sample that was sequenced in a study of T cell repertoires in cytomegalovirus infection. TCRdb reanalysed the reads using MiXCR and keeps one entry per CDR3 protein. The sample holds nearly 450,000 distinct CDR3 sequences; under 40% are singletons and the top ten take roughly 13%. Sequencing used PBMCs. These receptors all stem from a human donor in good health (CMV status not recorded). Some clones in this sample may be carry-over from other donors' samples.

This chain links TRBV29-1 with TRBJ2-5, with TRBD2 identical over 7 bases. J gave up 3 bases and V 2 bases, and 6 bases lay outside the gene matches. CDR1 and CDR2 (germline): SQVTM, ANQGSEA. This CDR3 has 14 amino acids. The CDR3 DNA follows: TGCAGCGTTGAATGGAATGCGGGGGAAGAGACCCAGTACTTC. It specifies CSVEWNAGEETQYF.

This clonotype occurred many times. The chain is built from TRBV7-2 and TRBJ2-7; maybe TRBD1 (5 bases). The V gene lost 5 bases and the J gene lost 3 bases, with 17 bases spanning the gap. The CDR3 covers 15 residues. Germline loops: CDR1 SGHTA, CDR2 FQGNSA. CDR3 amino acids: CASSPLADTIYEQYF. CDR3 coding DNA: TGTGCCAGCAGCCCCCTCGCGGACACCATCTACGAGCAGTACTTC.

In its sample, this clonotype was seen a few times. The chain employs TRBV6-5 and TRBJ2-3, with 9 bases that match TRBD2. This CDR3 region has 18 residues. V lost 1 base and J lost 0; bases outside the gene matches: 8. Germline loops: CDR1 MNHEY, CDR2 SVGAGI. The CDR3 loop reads CASSYWASGVTSTDTQYF. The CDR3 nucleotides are TGTGCCAGCAGTTACTGGGCTAGCGGGGTGACTAGCACAGATACGCAGTATTTT.

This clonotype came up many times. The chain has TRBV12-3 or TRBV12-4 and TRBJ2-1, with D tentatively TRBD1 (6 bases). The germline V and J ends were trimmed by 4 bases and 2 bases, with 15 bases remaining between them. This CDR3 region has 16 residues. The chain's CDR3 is CASSSRTGSAYNEQFF. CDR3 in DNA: TGTGCCAGCAGTTCAAGAACAGGGTCGGCCTACAATGAGCAGTTCTTC.

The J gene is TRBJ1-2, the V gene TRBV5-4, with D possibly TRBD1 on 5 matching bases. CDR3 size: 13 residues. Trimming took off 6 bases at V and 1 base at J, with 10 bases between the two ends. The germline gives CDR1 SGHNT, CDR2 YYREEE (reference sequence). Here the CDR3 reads CASTQTVNYGYTF. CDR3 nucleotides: TGTGCCAGCACCCAGACAGTTAACTATGGCTACACCTTC.

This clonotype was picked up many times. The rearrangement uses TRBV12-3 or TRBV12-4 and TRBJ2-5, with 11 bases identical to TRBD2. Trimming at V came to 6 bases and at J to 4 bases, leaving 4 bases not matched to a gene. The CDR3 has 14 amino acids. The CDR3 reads CASRLAGGLETQYF. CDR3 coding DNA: TGTGCCAGCAGGCTAGCGGGGGGCTTAGAGACCCAGTACTTC.

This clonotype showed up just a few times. The CDR3 bases are TGTGCCAGCGAGAGAGGGACAGGGGGGTTCACTGAAGCTTTCTTT. Translated: CASERGTGGFTEAFF. The chain couples TRBV27 to TRBJ1-1, with 11 bases that match TRBD1. This CDR3 region has 15 residues. V dropped 8 bases and J dropped 4; count of bases not matched to a gene: 9. Germline lookup yields CDR1 MNHEY and CDR2 SMNVEV (reference sequence).

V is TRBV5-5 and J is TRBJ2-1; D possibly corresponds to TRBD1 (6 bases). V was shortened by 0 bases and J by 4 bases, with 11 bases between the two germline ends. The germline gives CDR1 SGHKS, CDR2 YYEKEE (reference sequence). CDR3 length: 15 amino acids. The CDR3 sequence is CASSLGGLGYNEQFF. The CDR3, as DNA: TGTGCCAGCAGCTTGGGGGGGCTCGGGTACAATGAGCAGTTCTTC.

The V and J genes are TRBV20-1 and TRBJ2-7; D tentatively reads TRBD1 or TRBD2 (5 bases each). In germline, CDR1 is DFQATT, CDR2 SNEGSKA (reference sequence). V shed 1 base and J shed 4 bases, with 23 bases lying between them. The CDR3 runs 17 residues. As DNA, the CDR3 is TGCAGTGCTAGAGGCCCTATTAGGGGACCCCGCGCATACGAGCAGTACTTC. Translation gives CSARGPIRGPRAYEQYF.

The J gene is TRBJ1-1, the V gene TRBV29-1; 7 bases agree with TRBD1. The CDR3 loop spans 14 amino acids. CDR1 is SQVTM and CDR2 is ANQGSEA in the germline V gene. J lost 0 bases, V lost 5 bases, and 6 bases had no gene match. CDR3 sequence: CSVQGGTVNTEAFF. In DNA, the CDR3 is TGCAGCGTTCAGGGAGGGACAGTGAACACTGAAGCTTTCTTT.

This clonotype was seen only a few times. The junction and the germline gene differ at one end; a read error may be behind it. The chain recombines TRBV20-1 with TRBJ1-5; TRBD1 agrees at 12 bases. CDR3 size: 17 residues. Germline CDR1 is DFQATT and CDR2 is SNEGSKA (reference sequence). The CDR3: CSARAGTGGANNQPQHF. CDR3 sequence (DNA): TGCAGTGCCAGAGCCGGGACAGGGGGCGCGAACAATCAGCCCCAGCATTTT.

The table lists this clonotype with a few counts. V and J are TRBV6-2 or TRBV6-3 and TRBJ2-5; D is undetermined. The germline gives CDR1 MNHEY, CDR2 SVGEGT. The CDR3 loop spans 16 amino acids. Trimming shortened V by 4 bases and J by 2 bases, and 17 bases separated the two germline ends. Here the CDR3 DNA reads TGTGCCAGCAGTTTCCACCCAGCGAGACGACAAGAGACCCAGTACTTC. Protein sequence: CASSFHPARRQETQYF.

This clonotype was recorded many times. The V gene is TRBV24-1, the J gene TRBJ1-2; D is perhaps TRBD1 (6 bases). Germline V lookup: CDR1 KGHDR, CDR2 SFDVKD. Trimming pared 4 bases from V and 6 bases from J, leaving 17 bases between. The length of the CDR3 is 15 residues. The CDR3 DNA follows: TGTGCCACCAGTGACCACGACCCGGGGGCGCATGGCTACACCTTC. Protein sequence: CATSDHDPGAHGYTF.

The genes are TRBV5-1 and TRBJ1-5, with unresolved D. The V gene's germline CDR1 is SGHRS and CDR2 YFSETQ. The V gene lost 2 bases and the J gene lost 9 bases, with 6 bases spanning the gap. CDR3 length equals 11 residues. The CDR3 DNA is TGCGCCAGCAGCTTTGGGTGGCCCCAGCATTTT. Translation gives CASSFGWPQHF.

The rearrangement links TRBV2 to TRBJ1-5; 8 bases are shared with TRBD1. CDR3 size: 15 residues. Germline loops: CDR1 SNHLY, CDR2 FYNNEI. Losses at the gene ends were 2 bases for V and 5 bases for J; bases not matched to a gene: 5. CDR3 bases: TGTGCCAGCAGTGAACTGACAGGGGCAGATCAGCCCCAGCATTTT. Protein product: CASSELTGADQPQHF. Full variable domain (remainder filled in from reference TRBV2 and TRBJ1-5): EPEVTQTPSHQVTQMGQEVILRCVPISNHLYFYWYRQILGQKVEFLVSFYNNEISEKSEIFDDQFSVERPDGSNFTLKIRSTKLEDSAMYFCASSELTGADQPQHFGDGTRLSIL.

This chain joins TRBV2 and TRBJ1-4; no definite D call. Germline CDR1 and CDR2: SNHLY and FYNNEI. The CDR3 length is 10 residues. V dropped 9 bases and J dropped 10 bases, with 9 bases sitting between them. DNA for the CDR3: TGTGCCAGTGGGTCGGGAAAACTGTTTTTT. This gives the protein CASGSGKLFF.

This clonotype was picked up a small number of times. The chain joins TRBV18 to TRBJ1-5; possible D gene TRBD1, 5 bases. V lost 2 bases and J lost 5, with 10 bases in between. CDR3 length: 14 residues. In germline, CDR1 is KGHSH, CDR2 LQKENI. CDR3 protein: CASSPMRGDQPQHF. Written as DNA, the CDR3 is TGTGCCAGCTCACCAATGAGGGGAGATCAGCCCCAGCATTTT.

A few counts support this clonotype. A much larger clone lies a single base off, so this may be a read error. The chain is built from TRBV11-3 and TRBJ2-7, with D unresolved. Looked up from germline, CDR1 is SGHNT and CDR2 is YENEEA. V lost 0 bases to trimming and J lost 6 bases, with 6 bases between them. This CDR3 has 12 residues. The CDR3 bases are TGTGCCAGCAGCTTAGATCCCGGCGAGCAGTACTTC. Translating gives CASSLDPGEQYF.

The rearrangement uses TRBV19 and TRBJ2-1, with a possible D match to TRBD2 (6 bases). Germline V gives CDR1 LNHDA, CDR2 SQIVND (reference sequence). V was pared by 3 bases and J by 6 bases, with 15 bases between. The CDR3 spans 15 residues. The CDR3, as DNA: TGTGCCAGTAGTATCCTAGCGACATCCCCCAATGAGCAGTTCTTC. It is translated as CASSILATSPNEQFF.

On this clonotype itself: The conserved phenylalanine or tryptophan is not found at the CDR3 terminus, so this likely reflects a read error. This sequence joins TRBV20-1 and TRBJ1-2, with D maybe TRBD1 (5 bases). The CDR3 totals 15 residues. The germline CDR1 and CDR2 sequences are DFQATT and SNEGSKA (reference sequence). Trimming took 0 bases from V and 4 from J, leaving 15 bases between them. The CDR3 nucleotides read TGCAGTGCTAGAGATCGAAGATGGGACGGCTATGGCTACACCTTA. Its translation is CSARDRRWDGYGYTL.